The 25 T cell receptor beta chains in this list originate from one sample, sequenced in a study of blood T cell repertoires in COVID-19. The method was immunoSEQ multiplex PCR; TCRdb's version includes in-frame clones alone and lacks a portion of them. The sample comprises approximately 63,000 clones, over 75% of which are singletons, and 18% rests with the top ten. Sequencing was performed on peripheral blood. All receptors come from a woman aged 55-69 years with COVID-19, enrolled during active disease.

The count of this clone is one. Written as DNA, the CDR3 is TGTGCCAGCAGCCCAGAAGGGGGCTGGACTGAAGCTTTCTTT. Protein: CASSPEGGWTEAFF. The rearrangement uses TRBV6-5 and TRBJ1-1; 7 nucleotides align to TRBD1. Germline loops: CDR1 MNHEY, CDR2 SVGAGI. V was clipped by 6 bases and J by 5 bases; unmatched bases: 9. The CDR3 sequence is 14 residues long.

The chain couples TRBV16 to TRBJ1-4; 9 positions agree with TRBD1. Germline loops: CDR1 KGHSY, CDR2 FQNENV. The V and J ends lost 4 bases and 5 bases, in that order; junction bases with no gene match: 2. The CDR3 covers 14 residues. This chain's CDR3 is CASSPGQGNEKLFF. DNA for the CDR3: TGTGCCAGCAGCCCCGGACAGGGGAATGAAAAACTGTTTTTT. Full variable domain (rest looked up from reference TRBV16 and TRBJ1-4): GEEVAQTPKHLVRGEGQKAKLYCAPIKGHSYVFWYQQVLKNEFKFLISFQNENVFDETGMPKERFSAKCLPNSPCSLEIQATKLEDSAVYFCASSPGQGNEKLFFGSGTQLSVL.

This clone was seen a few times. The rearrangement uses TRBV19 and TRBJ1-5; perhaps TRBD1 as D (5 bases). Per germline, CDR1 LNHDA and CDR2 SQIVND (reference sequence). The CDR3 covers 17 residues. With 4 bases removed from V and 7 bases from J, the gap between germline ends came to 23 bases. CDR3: CASSSRDGRDGRQPQHF. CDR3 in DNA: TGTGCCAGTAGTAGCCGGGACGGCCGAGACGGGAGGCAGCCCCAGCATTTT.

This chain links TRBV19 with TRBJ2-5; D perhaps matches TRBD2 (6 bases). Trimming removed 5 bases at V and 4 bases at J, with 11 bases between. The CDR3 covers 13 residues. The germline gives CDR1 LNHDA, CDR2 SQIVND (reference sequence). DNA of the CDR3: TGTGCCAGTAGTCCGGGACTGGCAGAGACCCAGTACTTC. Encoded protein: CASSPGLAETQYF.

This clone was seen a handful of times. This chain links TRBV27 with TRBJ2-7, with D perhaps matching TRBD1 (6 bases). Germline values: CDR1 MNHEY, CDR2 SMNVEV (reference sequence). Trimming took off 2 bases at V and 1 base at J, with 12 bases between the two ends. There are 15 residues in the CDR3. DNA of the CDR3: TGTGCCAGCAGTTTAACGGGACAAATTTCCTACGAGCAGTACTTC. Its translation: CASSLTGQISYEQYF.

Here the CDR3 reads CASSWTARGTEAFF. DNA for the CDR3: TGTGCCAGCAGTTGGACAGCTCGCGGCACTGAAGCTTTCTTT. The chain couples TRBV27 to TRBJ1-1; perhaps TRBD1 as D (6 bases). CDR1 is MNHEY, CDR2 SMNVEV, per germline (reference sequence). V was clipped by 4 bases and J by 4 bases, with 13 bases between them. The CDR3 extends over 14 amino acids.

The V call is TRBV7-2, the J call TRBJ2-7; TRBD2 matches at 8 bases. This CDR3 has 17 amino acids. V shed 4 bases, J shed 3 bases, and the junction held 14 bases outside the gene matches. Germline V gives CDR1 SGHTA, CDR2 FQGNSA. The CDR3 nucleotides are TGTGCCAGCAGCTCACAACGCGGGGGGCGCAGTATCTACGAGCAGTACTTC. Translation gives CASSSQRGGRSIYEQYF.

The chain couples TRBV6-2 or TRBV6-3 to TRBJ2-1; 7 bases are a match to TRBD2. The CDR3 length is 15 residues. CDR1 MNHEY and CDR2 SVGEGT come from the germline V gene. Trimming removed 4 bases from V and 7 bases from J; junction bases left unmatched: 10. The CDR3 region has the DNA TGTGCCAGCAGTTCCCTCCTGGGGGGGGAGAATGAGCAGTTCTTC. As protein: CASSSLLGGENEQFF.

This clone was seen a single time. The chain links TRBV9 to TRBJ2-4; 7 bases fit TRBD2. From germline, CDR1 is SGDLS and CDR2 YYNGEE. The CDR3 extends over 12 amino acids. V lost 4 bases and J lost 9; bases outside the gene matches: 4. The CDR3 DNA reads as TGTGCCAGCAGCCCTCCGGGGGGCATTCAGTACTTC. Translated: CASSPPGGIQYF. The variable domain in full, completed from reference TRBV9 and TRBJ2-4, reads DSGVTQTPKHLITATGQRVTLRCSPRSGDLSVYWYQQSLDQGLQFLIQYYNGEERAKGNILERFSAQQFPDLHSELNLSSLELGDSALYFCASSPPGGIQYFGAGTRLSVL.

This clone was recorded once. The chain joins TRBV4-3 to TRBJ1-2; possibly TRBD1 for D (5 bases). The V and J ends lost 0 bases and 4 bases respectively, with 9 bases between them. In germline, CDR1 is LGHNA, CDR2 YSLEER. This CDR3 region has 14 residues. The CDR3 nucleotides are TGCGCCAGCAGCCAAGATTCAGGGATCTATGGCTACACCTTC. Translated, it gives CASSQDSGIYGYTF.

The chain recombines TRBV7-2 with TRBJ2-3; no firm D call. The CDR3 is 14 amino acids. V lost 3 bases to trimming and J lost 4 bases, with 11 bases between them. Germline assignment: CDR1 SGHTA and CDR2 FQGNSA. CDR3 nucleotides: TGTGCCAGCAGCTTTTACTCTGTGGCAGATACGCAGTATTTT. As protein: CASSFYSVADTQYF.

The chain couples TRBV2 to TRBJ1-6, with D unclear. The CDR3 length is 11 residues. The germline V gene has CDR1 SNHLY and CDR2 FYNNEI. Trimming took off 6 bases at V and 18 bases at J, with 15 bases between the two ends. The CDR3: CASSQRTVSHF. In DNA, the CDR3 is TGTGCCAGCAGCCAACGGACTGTTTCCCACTTT.

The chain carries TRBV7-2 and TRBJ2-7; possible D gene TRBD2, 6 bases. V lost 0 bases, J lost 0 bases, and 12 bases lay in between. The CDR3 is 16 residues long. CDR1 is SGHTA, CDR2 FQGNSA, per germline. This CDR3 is CASSLAGGLGSYEQYF. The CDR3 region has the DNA TGTGCCAGCAGCTTAGCGGGGGGACTGGGCTCCTACGAGCAGTACTTC.

DNA of the CDR3: TGTGCCAGTAACGGCGGCCCAACCCCGTACGAGCAGTACTTC. Encoded protein: CASNGGPTPYEQYF. V usage is TRBV19 and J usage is TRBJ2-7; D is ambiguous. Trimming took 7 bases from V and 4 from J, leaving 17 bases between them. This CDR3 is 14 amino acids long. Germline V gene sequence: CDR1 LNHDA, CDR2 SQIVND (reference sequence).

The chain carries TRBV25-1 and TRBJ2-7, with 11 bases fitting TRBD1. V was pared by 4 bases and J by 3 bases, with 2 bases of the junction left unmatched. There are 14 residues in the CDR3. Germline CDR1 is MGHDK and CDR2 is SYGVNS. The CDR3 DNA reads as TGTGCCAGCAGTGTAGGGACAGGGGGCTACGAGCAGTACTTC. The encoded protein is CASSVGTGGYEQYF.

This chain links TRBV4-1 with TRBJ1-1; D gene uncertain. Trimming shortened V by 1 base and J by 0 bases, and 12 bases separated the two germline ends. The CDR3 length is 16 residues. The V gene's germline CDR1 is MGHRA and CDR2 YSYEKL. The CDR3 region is CASSQVNKKMNTEAFF. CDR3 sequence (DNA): TGCGCCAGCAGCCAAGTTAACAAGAAGATGAACACTGAAGCTTTCTTT.

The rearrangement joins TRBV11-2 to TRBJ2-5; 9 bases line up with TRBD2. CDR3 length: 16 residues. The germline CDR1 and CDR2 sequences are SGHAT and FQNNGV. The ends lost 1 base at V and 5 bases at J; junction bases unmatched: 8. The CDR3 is CASSLGSSGERETQYF. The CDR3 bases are TGTGCCAGCAGCTTAGGGTCTAGCGGGGAGCGGGAGACCCAGTACTTC.

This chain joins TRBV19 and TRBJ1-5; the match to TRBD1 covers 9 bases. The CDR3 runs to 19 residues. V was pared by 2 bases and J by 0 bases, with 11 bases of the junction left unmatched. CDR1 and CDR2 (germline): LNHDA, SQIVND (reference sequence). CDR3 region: CASSISRDREFVSNQPQHF. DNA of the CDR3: TGTGCCAGTAGTATATCCCGGGACAGGGAATTTGTTAGCAATCAGCCCCAGCATTTT.

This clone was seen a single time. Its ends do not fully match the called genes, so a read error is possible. Here the CDR3 reads CASSLSPGTGELFF. CDR3 bases: TGTGCTAGCAGCTTAAGCCCGGGCACCGGGGAGCTGTTTTTT. The chain has TRBV7-7 and TRBJ2-2; D unresolved. This CDR3 spans 14 amino acids. Germline-derived CDR1 and CDR2 are SSHAT and FNYEAQ (reference sequence).

CDR3 loop: CASSLEQGARKLFF. CDR3 DNA: TGTGCCAGCAGCTTGGAACAGGGGGCCAGGAAACTGTTTTTT. The chain uses TRBV5-4 and TRBJ1-4, with TRBD1 identical over 9 bases. The V gene end was trimmed by 0 bases and the J gene end by 11 bases; junction bases not matched to a gene: 5. This CDR3 region has 14 residues. Germline-derived CDR1 and CDR2 are SGHNT and YYREEE (reference sequence).

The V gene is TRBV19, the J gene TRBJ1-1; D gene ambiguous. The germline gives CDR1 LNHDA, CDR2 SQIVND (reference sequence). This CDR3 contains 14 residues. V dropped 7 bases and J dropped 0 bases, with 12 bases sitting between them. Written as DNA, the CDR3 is TGTGCCAGTACCCCGTCCTTCCTGAACACTGAAGCTTTCTTT. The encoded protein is CASTPSFLNTEAFF.

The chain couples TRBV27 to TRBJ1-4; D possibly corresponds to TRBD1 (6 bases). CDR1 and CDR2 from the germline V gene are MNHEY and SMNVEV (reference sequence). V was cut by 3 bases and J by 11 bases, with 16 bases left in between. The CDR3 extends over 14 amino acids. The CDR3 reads CASSLAGAVGKLFF. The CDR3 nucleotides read TGTGCCAGCAGTTTGGCGGGGGCGGTCGGTAAACTGTTTTTT.

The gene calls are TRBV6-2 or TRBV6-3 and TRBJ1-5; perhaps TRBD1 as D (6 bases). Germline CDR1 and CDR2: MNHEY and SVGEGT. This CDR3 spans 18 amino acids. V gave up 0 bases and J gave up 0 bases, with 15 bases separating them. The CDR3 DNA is TGTGCCAGCAGTTACTCGAAGAAAGGGACAACTAGCAATCAGCCCCAGCATTTT. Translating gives CASSYSKKGTTSNQPQHF.

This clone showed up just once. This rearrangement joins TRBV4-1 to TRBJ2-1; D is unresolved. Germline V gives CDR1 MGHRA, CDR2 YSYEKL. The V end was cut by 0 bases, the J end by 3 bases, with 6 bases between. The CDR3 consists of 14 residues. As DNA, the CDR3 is TGCGCCAGCAGCCAAGATCCGTACTACAATGAGCAGTTCTTC. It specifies CASSQDPYYNEQFF.

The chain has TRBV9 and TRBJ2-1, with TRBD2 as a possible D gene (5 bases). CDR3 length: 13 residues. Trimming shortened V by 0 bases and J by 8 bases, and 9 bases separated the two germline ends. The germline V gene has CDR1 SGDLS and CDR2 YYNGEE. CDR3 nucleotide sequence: TGTGCCAGCAGCGTAGGGAGCGGCTATGAGCAGTTCTTC. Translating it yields CASSVGSGYEQFF.